The clone carrying this T cell receptor gamma chain was seen a handful of times. What it recognizes is unknown. The data stem from a study of gammadelta T cells in human blood. TCRdb re-called clones from the RT-PCR reads via CATT. The table lists about 180 gamma-chain clones, under 3.5% of them singletons, with over 50% in the top ten. This CDR3 spans 15 amino acids. Germline V gene lookup returns CDR1 GITISATS and CDR2 ISYDGTV (reference sequence). The V and J ends lost 6 bases and 4 bases, in that order; junction bases with no gene match: 3. General observations from the study: Microbial exposure appeared to drive polyclonal γδ T cell expansion after birth.

V is TRGV9 and J is TRGJP. The material sequenced was Vgamma9Vdelta2 gamma-delta T cells from infant blood. This TCR derives from a human donor. CDR3 region: CALWSQELGKKIKVF. Here the CDR3 DNA reads TGTGCCTTGTGGAGCCAAGAGTTGGGCAAAAAAATCAAGGTATTT.